The 15 T cell receptor beta chains listed next were all sequenced from one sample in a study of blood T cells in healthy people across ages. A second PCR, run for roughly 7 to 11 cycles, used a sample-barcoded 5' primer plus a J-beta primer mix. In TCRdb, the 5' RACE reads were re-called with MiXCR into one record per CDR3 protein. This sample carries roughly 1.7 million distinct CDR3 sequences, approximately 32% of them seen once, and the ten largest clones take 10% to 12%. Sequenced material: blood. These receptors were collected from a woman aged 25 to 45 in good health.

This clonotype was picked up many times. One junction end disagrees with the germline gene, perhaps due to a read error. This rearrangement joins TRBV11-2 to TRBJ2-3; D call uncertain. CDR3 size: 12 residues. Germline values: CDR1 SGHAT, CDR2 FQNNGV. DNA of the CDR3: TGCGCCAGCACCAGTAGCACAGATACGCAGTATTTT. It is translated as CASTSSTDTQYF.

This clonotype was seen many times. This chain connects TRBV20-1 to TRBJ2-7; possibly TRBD2 for D (5 bases). The CDR3 totals 15 residues. Trimming left V 3 bases short and J 4 bases short, with 19 bases between. Germline lookup yields CDR1 DFQATT and CDR2 SNEGSKA (reference sequence). CDR3 loop: CSARERVAGLYEQYF. CDR3 DNA sequence: TGCAGTGCTAGGGAGAGGGTGGCGGGCCTATACGAGCAGTACTTC.

The chain recombines TRBV10-2 with TRBJ2-5; TRBD2 agrees at 8 bases. J was trimmed by 5 bases and V by 6 bases; bases with no gene match: 11. The germline CDR1 and CDR2 sequences are WSHSY and SAAADI. The CDR3 is 15 residues long. The CDR3 DNA reads as TGCGCCAGCAGAGGGAGCGGGAGATCCGGTGAGACCCAGTACTTC. Its translation is CASRGSGRSGETQYF.

This clonotype was seen a few times. The CDR3 is CASTPGKNIQYF. CDR3 in DNA: TGTGCCAGCACACCAGGGAAAAACATTCAGTACTTC. This rearrangement joins TRBV28 to TRBJ2-4; possible D gene TRBD1, 5 bases. CDR1 MDHEN and CDR2 SYDVKM come from the germline V gene. The CDR3 is made up of 12 amino acids. Trimming left V 7 bases short and J 4 bases short, with 8 bases between.

Regarding this clonotype: At one end the junction does not follow the germline gene, possibly because of a read error. The rearrangement links TRBV4-1 to TRBJ2-7; the match to TRBD2 covers 12 bases. Germline CDR1 is MGHRA and CDR2 is YSYEKL. The CDR3 loop spans 14 amino acids. The CDR3 protein is CANSQGLAGYEQYF. CDR3 nucleotides: TGCGCCAACAGCCAAGGACTAGCGGGGTACGAGCAGTACTTC.

CDR3 region: CASSLGQLGGYEQYF. The CDR3 coding sequence is TGTGCCAGCAGCTTGGGGCAGCTGGGAGGGTACGAGCAGTACTTC. V gene TRBV5-4 combines with J gene TRBJ2-7; TRBD2 agrees at 7 bases. The CDR3 totals 15 residues. The germline CDR1 and CDR2 sequences are SGHNT and YYREEE (reference sequence). J gave up 4 bases and V 0 bases, and 7 bases lay outside the gene matches. The variable domain in full, with the rest retrieved from reference TRBV5-4 and TRBJ2-7, is ETGVTQSPTHLIKTRGQQVTLRCSSQSGHNTVSWYQQALGQGPQFIFQYYREEENGRGNFPPRFSGLQFPNYSSELNVNALELDDSALYLCASSLGQLGGYEQYFGPGTRLTVT.

The chain couples TRBV7-7 to TRBJ2-4; D unclear. V was pared by 5 bases and J by 1 base, with 12 bases between. The CDR3 has 15 residues. Germline V gene data show CDR1 as SSHAT and CDR2 as FNYEAQ (reference sequence). CDR3 sequence: CASSPSLDAKNIQYF. The CDR3 bases are TGTGCCAGCAGCCCATCTCTCGACGCCAAAAACATTCAGTACTTC.

This clonotype was picked up a small number of times. The rearrangement links TRBV5-1 to TRBJ2-7, with 9 bases fitting TRBD1. V lost 0 bases to trimming and J lost 6 bases; unmatched junction nucleotides: 4. Germline assignment: CDR1 SGHRS and CDR2 YFSETQ. The CDR3 runs 14 residues. CDR3 region: CASSLVETGGEQYF. The CDR3 DNA is TGCGCCAGCAGCTTGGTGGAGACAGGGGGCGAGCAGTACTTC.

This clonotype was picked up many times. The genes are TRBV7-2 and TRBJ1-6; no reliable D call. The CDR3 sequence is 15 residues long. V was cut by 1 base and J by 2 bases, with 6 bases left in between. Germline V gene lookup returns CDR1 SGHTA and CDR2 FQGNSA. CDR3 coding DNA: TGTGCCAGCAGCTTAGGGGGAACCTATAATTCACCCCTCCACTTT. Protein product: CASSLGGTYNSPLHF. Drawing the rest from reference TRBV7-2 and TRBJ1-6, the complete variable domain is GAGVSQSPSNKVTEKGKDVELRCDPISGHTALYWYRQSLGQGLEFLIYFQGNSAPDKSGLPSDRFSAERTGGSVSTLTIQRTQQEDSAVYLCASSLGGTYNSPLHFGNGTRLTVT.

This clonotype has a handful of counts. The chain carries TRBV7-9 and TRBJ1-5; D gene uncertain. Germline values: CDR1 SEHNR, CDR2 FQNEAQ (reference sequence). The CDR3 is 14 amino acids. Deletions cut 5 bases from V and 0 bases from J, with 8 bases between. The CDR3 DNA sequence: TGTGCCAGCAGCCCGGTCAATAGCAATCAGCCCCAGCATTTT. Its protein product is CASSPVNSNQPQHF.

This clonotype was seen a few times. V is TRBV20-1 and J is TRBJ2-1; D gene uncertain. The CDR3 sequence is 13 residues long. Germline CDR1 and CDR2: DFQATT and SNEGSKA (reference sequence). Trimming cost V 1 base and J 10 bases, with 14 bases left between them. CDR3 in DNA: TGCAGTGCTAGAGGGCAGGTAGTAATGGAGCAGTTCTTC. Protein product: CSARGQVVMEQFF.

V and J are TRBV5-1 and TRBJ1-3; TRBD1 is a possible D gene (6 bases). The CDR3 has 16 amino acids. Germline loops: CDR1 SGHRS, CDR2 YFSETQ. Trimming stripped 0 bases from V and 2 bases from J, with 12 bases between. CDR3 protein: CASSLAGGGTGNTIYF. The CDR3 nucleotides read TGCGCCAGCAGCTTGGCCGGAGGGGGGACTGGAAACACCATATATTTT.

The sample holds many counts of this clonotype. V is TRBV6-2 or TRBV6-3 and J is TRBJ2-7; TRBD2 aligns across 8 bases. Germline CDR1 reads MNHEY; CDR2 reads SVGEGT. This CDR3 is built from 14 residues. The trim removed 2 bases at V and 0 bases at J, leaving 0 bases unmatched. This CDR3 reads CASSYGTSSYEQYF. CDR3 coding DNA: TGTGCCAGCAGTTACGGGACTAGCTCCTACGAGCAGTACTTC.

The J gene is TRBJ1-1, the V gene TRBV9; D not certain. The V gene lost 4 bases and the J gene lost 0 bases, with 13 bases spanning the gap. The CDR3 spans 15 residues. Germline-derived CDR1 and CDR2 are SGDLS and YYNGEE. CDR3 DNA: TGTGCCAGCAGCCCCCCTTTGAGCTTGAACACTGAAGCTTTCTTT. Residues: CASSPPLSLNTEAFF.

The J gene is TRBJ2-6, the V gene TRBV3-1; D gene unclear. Germline lookup yields CDR1 LGHDT and CDR2 YNNKEL (reference sequence). V dropped 1 base and J dropped 2 bases, with 9 bases sitting between them. The CDR3 has 16 residues. The CDR3 loop is CASSQGTYPGANVLTF. In DNA, the CDR3 is TGTGCCAGCAGCCAAGGGACCTACCCTGGGGCCAACGTCCTGACTTTC.